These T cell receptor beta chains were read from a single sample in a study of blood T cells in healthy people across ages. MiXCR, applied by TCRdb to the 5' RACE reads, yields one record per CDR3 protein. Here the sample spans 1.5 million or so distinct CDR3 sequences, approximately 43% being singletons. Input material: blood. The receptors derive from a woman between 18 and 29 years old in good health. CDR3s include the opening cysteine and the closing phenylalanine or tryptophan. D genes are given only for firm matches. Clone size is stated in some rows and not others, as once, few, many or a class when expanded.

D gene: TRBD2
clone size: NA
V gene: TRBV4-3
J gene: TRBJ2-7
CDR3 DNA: TGCGCCAGCAGCCAAGCAGCGGGGGACTACAATGAGCAGTACTTC
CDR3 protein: CASSQAAGDYNEQYF

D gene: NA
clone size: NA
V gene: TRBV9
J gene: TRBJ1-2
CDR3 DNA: TGTGCCAGCAGCCCCATCACCCTTGGCAGGACCATTTATGGCTACACCTTC
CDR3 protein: CASSPITLGRTIYGYTF

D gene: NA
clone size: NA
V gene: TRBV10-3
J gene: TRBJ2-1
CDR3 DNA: TGTGCCATCAGTGGTAGTCAGATCCCTGGTGAGCAGTTCTTC
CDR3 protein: CAISGSQIPGEQFF

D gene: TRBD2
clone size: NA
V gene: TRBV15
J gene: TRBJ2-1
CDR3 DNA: TGTGCCACCAGCAGAGATCAACTTCTAGCGGGAGTAGGTAATGAGCAGTTCTTC
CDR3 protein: CATSRDQLLAGVGNEQFF

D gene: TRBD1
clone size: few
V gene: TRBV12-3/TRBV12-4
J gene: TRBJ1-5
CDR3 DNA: TGTGCCAGCAGGCGGACAGGACTAAATCAGCCCCAGCATTTT
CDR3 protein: CASRRTGLNQPQHF

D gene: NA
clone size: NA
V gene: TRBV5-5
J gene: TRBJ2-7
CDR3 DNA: TGTGCCAGCAGCACCGGAGGGCCCTACGAGCAGTACTTC
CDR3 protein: CASSTGGPYEQYF

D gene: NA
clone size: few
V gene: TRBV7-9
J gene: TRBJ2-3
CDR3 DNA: TGTGCCAGCAGCGTACTGCTGAAAGATACGCAGTATTTT
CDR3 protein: CASSVLLKDTQYF

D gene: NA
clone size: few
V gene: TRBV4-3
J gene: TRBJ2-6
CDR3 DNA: TGCGCCAGCAGCCAAGATAACCGATATGGCAACGTCCTGACTTTC
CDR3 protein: CASSQDNRYGNVLTF

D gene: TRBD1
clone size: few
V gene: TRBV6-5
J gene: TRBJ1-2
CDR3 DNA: TGTGCCAGCAGTTACTCCCAGTGGCAGGGGGTTAACTATGGCTACACCTTC
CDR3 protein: CASSYSQWQGVNYGYTF

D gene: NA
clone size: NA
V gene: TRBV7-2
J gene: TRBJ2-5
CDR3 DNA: TGTGCCAGCAGCTTAGGTGGGGCGATCAGAGGGGAGCAGTACTTC
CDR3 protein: CASSLGGAIRGEQYF

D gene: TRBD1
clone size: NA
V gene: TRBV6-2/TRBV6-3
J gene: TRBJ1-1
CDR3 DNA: TGTGCCAGCAGTTCCAGGACAGGGTTAGGGAGCACTGAAGCTTTCTTT
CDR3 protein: CASSSRTGLGSTEAFF

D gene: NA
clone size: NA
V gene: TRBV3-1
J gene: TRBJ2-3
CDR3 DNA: TGTGCCAGCAGCCAAGGAGCCCGGGATACGCAGTATTTT
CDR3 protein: CASSQGARDTQYF

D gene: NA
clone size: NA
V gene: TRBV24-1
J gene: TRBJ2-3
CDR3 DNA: TGTGCCACCAGTGAAATTTTGGATGCGCAGTATTTT
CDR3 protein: CATSEILDAQYF

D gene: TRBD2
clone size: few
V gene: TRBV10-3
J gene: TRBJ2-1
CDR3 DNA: TGTGCCATCAGTGAGCCGACTAGCCTTTCCTACAATGAGCAGTTCTTC
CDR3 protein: CAISEPTSLSYNEQFF

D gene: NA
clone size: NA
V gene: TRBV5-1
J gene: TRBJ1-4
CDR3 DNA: TGCGCCAGCACAATGGGGGGAACTTCTAATGAAAAACTGTTTTTT
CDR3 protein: CASTMGGTSNEKLFF

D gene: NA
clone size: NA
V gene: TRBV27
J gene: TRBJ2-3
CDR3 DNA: TGTGCCAGCAACCCGCTTGGGAGCACAGATACGCAGTATTTT
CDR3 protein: CASNPLGSTDTQYF

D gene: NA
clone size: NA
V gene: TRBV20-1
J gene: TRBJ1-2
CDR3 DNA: TGCAGTGCTAGAGGCCTCAGGGAAAGGGCCTATGGCTACACCTTC
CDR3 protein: CSARGLRERAYGYTF

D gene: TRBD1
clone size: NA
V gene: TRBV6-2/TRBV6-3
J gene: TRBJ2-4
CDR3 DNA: TGTGCCAGCACGCGAGGGGGCTCGGCAAACATTCAGTACTTC
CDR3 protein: CASTRGGSANIQYF

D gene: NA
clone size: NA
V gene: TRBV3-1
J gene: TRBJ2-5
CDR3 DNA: TGTGCCAGCAGCCAGATACAGGGCCTCCAAGAGACCCAGTACTTC
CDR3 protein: CASSQIQGLQETQYF

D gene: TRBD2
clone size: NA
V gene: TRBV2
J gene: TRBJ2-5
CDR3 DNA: TGTGCCAGCAGCGGGGCGGGGGACGGACGGGAGACCCAGTACTTC
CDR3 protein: CASSGAGDGRETQYF

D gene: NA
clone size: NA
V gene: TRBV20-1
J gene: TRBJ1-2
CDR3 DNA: TGCAGTGCTAGATACAGGGTGGGGAACTATGGCTACACCTTC
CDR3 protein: CSARYRVGNYGYTF

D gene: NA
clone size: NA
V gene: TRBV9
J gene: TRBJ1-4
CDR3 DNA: TGTGCCAGCAGTGCCCCTGGAGGTGGGAATGAAAAACTGCTTTTT
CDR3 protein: CASSAPGGGNEKLLF

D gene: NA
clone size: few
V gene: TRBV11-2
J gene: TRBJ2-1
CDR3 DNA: TGTGCCAGCAGCACGTTGTTTCGTAGCTCCTACAATGAGCAGTTCTTC
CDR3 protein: CASSTLFRSSYNEQFF

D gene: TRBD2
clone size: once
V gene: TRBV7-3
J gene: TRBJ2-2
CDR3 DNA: TGTGCCAGCAGCTTATTGGCTAGCGGGAGCGGGGAGCTGTTTTTT
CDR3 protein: CASSLLASGSGELFF

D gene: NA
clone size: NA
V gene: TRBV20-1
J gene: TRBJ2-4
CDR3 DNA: TGCAGTGCTAGCCTCCTTCTAGCCAAAAACATTCAGTACTTC
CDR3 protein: CSASLLLAKNIQYF

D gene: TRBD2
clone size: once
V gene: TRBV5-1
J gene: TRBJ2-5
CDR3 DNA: TGCGCCAGCAGCTTGGCGGTGCTAGCGGGAGTGAATGAGCAGTACTTC
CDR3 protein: CASSLAVLAGVNEQYF

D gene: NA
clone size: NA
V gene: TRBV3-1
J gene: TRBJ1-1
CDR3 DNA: TGTGCCAGCAGCCAGGGTCCCGACGATGAAGCTTTCTTT
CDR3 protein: CASSQGPDDEAFF

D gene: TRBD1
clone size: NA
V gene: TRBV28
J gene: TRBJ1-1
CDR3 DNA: TGTGCCAGCACCGGAGGGGGGGACAGGAACACTGAAGCTTTCTTT
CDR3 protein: CASTGGGDRNTEAFF

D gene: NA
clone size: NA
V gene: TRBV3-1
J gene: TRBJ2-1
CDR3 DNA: TGTGCCAGCAGCCAAGAAGGCAGTAACAATGAGCAGTTCTTC
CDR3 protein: CASSQEGSNNEQFF

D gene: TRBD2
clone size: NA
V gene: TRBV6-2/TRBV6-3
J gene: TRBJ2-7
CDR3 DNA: TGTGCCAGCAGTTACAGTATGGCGGGGGAGGCCTACGAGCAGTACTTC
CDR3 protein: CASSYSMAGEAYEQYF

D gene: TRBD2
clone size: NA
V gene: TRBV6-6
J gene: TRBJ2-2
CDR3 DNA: TGTGCCGGCAGTGGCCCGGGGGGGCCTAGCACCGGGGAGCTGTTTTTT
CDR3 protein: CAGSGPGGPSTGELFF

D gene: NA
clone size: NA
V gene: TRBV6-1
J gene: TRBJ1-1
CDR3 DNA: TGTGCCAGCGAGCGAGGGGAGGAAACTGAAGCTTTCTTT
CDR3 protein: CASERGEETEAFF

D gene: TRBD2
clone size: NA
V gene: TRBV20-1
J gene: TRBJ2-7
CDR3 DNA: TGCAGTGGAAATAGCGGGAGACGGCGCAACGAGCAGTACTTC
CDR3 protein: CSGNSGRRRNEQYF

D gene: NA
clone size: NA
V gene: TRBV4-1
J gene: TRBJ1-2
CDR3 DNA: TGCGCCAGCAGCCAACGGTTTTTTAGCCATTCTAACTATGGCTACACCTTC
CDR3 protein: CASSQRFFSHSNYGYTF

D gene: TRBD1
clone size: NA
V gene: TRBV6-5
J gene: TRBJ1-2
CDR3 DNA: TGTGCCAGCAGTTACCAGGGGGCGGGCTCGGGCTACACCTTC
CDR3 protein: CASSYQGAGSGYTF

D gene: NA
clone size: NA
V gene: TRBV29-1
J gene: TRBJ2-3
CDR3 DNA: TGCAGCGTTATCCCGGGGCCAGACGATACGCAGTATTTT
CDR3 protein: CSVIPGPDDTQYF

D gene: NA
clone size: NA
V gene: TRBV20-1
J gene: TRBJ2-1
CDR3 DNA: TGCAGTGCTGGAGATTATGGGCACGGTGAGCAGTTCTTC
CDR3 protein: CSAGDYGHGEQFF

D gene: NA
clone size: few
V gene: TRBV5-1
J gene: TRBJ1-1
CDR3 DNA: TGCGCCAGCCGCCTCGCAGGGGTGAACACTGAAGCTTTCTTT
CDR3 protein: CASRLAGVNTEAFF

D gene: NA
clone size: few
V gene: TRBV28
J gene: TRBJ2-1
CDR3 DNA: TGTGCCAGCAGCCTCTCCGATGTCGGTGAGCAGTTCTTC
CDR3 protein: CASSLSDVGEQFF

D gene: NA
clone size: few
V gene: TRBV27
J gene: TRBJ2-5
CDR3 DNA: TGTGCCAGCACCTCGGAAGGGACCCAGTACTTC
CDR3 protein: CASTSEGTQYF

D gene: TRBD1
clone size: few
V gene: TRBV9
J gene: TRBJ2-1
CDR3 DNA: TGTGCCAGCAGCCCCCGATCACAGGGGGTCTCCAATGAGCAGTTCTTC
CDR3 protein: CASSPRSQGVSNEQFF

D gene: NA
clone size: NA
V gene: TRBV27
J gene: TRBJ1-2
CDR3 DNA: TGTGCCAGCAGTTTATCCCAGAGAAGCATCTATGGCTACACCTTC
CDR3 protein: CASSLSQRSIYGYTF

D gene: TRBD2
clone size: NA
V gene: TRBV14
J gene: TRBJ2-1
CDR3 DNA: TGTGCCAGCAGCCAAGGCCCTAGCGGGAGCGAGTTCTTC
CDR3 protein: CASSQGPSGSEFF

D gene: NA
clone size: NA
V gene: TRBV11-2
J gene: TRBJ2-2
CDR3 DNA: TGTGCCAGCAGAGCGAACAGGGCCCCCGGGGAGCTGTTTTTT
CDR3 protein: CASRANRAPGELFF

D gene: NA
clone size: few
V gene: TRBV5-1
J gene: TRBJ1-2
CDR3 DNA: TGCGCCAGCAGCAAAACAAGTCAGGTTAACTATGGCTACACCTTC
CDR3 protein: CASSKTSQVNYGYTF

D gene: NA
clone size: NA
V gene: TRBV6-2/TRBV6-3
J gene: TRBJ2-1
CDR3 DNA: TGTGCCAGCAGGCCAGACTGGGACAATGAGCAGTTCTTC
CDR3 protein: CASRPDWDNEQFF

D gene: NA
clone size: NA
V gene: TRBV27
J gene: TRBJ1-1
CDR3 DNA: TGTGCCAGCAGTTTATGGGTAGAGTCCACTGAAGCTTTCTTT
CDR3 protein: CASSLWVESTEAFF

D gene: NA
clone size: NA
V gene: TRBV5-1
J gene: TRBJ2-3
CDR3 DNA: TGCGCCAGCGGCCAGGGACGCAGCACAGATACGCAGTATTTT
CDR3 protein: CASGQGRSTDTQYF

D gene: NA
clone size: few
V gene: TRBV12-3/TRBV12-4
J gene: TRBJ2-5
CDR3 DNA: TGTGCCAGCAGTTTATCGGGGTTACAAGAGACCCAGTACTTC
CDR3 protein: CASSLSGLQETQYF

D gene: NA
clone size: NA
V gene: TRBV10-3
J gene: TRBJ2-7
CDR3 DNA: TGTGCCATCAGTGAGAAGGGGATCAGGCCCGAGCAGTACTTC
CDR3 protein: CAISEKGIRPEQYF

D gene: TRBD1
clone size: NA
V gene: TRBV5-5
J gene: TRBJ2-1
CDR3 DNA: TGTGCCAGCAACGGACAGGGGCTCGACAATGAGCAGTTCTTC
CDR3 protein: CASNGQGLDNEQFF

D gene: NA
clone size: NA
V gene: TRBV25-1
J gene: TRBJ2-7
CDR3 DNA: TGTGCCAGCAGTGAATCTTACAGGCCTGGACACCATAGCTCCTACAATGAGCAGTACTTC
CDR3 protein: CASSESYRPGHHSSYNEQYF

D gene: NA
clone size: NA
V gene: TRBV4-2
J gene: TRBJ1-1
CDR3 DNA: TGTGCCAGCAGCCCCGAGACAGGACTGAACACTGAAGCTTTCTTT
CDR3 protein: CASSPETGLNTEAFF

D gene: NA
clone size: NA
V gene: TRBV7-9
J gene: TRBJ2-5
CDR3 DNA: TGTGCCAGCAGCTCCTTGACGGAAGAGACCCAGTACTTC
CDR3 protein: CASSSLTEETQYF

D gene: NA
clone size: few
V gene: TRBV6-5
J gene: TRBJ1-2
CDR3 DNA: TGTGCCAGCAGTTACTCGGCCACCTTGAGCTACACCTTC
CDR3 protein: CASSYSATLSYTF